This T cell receptor beta chain was recorded in a study of cytomegalovirus exposure and HLA in healthy donors. General study results and limits: Earlier analysis looked at TCR beta V segments, and most were productive about 87% or about 30% of the time. In vitro testing confirmed a few CMV-associated chains as specific for CMV antigens.

Notes on this clone: Its specificity is not known.

The length of the CDR3 is 15 residues. Germline values: CDR1 MDHEN, CDR2 SYDVKM. Unmatched junction bases numbered 5, after V lost 5 bases and J lost 7 bases. Although they were nominally healthy when sampled, donors likely had unrecorded immune exposures. The PCR ran on 60 Vbeta and 13 Jbeta primers. Profiled with immunoSEQ multiplex PCR; TCRdb holds only in-frame clones, not every one. The table shows more than 140,000 clones, with about 80% occurring only once. The chain uses TRBV28 and TRBJ2-1, with 13 bases that match TRBD2. This receptor was identified in a woman in her 40s in good health and CMV-seronegative. Sequencing was performed on PBMCs. The DNA for the CDR3 is TGTGCCAGCAGTCCGGGGACTAGCGGGAATAATGAGCAGTTCTTC. Protein product: CASSPGTSGNNEQFF.